This passage covers 4 T cell receptor beta chains from one sample sequenced in a study of T cell changes during pregnancy in multiple sclerosis. This table comes from immunoSEQ multiplex PCR, and its TCRdb copy is limited to in-frame clones, with some not included. This sample has about 32,000 clones, with 75% to 95% found just once. The material was CD8+ T cells from peripheral blood mononuclear cells, obtained in the second trimester of pregnancy. The receptors originated from a female donor in good health, enrolled as a control in a pregnancy study.

V is TRBV19 and J is TRBJ2-1; D not certain. CDR1 and CDR2 from the germline V gene are LNHDA and SQIVND (reference sequence). The ends were cut back, 4 bases at V and 4 bases at J, with 14 bases in the middle. CDR3 size: 15 residues. The CDR3 reads CASSRAGSSYNEQFF. CDR3 sequence (DNA): TGTGCCAGTAGTAGGGCAGGCTCTTCTTACAATGAGCAGTTCTTC.

This clone was seen a single time. The V gene is TRBV14, the J gene TRBJ2-7, with 7 bases lining up with TRBD1. Germline values: CDR1 SGHDN, CDR2 FVKESK. V lost 6 bases to trimming and J lost 2 bases; unmatched junction nucleotides: 10. The CDR3 is 15 residues long. The CDR3 sequence is CASRPTGAMTYEQYF. The CDR3, as DNA: TGTGCCAGCAGACCAACAGGGGCTATGACCTACGAGCAGTACTTC. The complete variable domain, with remaining parts taken from reference TRBV14 and TRBJ2-7, reads EAGVTQFPSHSVIEKGQTVTLRCDPISGHDNLYWYRRVMGKEIKFLLHFVKESKQDESGMPNNRFLAERTGGTYSTLKVQPAELEDSGVYFCASRPTGAMTYEQYFGPGTRLTVT.

This clone has only one observation. The chain has TRBV4-2 and TRBJ1-4; maybe TRBD1 (6 bases). V was shortened by 0 bases and J by 5 bases, with 13 bases between the two germline ends. The CDR3 runs to 16 residues. Germline V lookup: CDR1 LGHNA, CDR2 YNFKEQ. CDR3 sequence: CASSQDSAGTNEKLFF. The CDR3 nucleotides are TGTGCCAGCAGCCAAGATTCGGCAGGGACAAATGAAAAACTGTTTTTT.

The genes are TRBV19 and TRBJ2-4; 7 bases agree with TRBD2. CDR1 is LNHDA, CDR2 SQIVND, per germline (reference sequence). The CDR3 consists of 14 residues. J lost 2 bases, V lost 7 bases, and 5 bases had no gene match. Written as DNA, the CDR3 is TGTGCCAGTATGGGAGGGCCACCCAAAAACATTCAGTACTTC. Amino acids: CASMGGPPKNIQYF.